This is a list of T cell receptor beta chains from one sample in a study of shared clonotypes between healthy human individuals. Using immunoSEQ multiplex PCR, the repertoire was profiled, and TCRdb retains in-frame clones only, with some absent. The table shows around 500,000 clones, with roughly three quarters occurring only once. What was sequenced was PBMCs. Receptor source: a woman aged 40 to 55 in good health. Some clones in this sample may be carry-over from other donors' samples. Each CDR3 is given with its conserved first and last residue. Each record gives: V gene, clone size, D gene, J gene, CDR3 DNA, CDR3 protein. The D gene is left open where the match is weak. Size tells how often a clone was seen (once, few, many) or the class of an expanded clone, and some rows leave it out.

v_call: TRBV7-3
clone_size: -
d_call: -
j_call: TRBJ2-2
cdr3_nt: TGTGCCAGCAGCTCCCGCACCGGGGAGCTGTTTTTT
cdr3_aa: CASSSRTGELFF

v_call: TRBV6-1
clone_size: -
d_call: -
j_call: TRBJ1-1
cdr3_nt: TGTGCCAGCAGGCAATACCTGAGGAACACTGAAGCTTTCTTT
cdr3_aa: CASRQYLRNTEAFF

v_call: TRBV30
clone_size: -
d_call: -
j_call: TRBJ1-4
cdr3_nt: TGTGCCTGGAGTGGAGGGCCCGGAAAACTGTTTTTT
cdr3_aa: CAWSGGPGKLFF

v_call: TRBV30
clone_size: -
d_call: -
j_call: TRBJ2-5
cdr3_nt: TGTGCCTGGAGGTCCTGGGCAGAGACCCAGTACTTC
cdr3_aa: CAWRSWAETQYF

v_call: TRBV5-1
clone_size: -
d_call: -
j_call: TRBJ2-1
cdr3_nt: TGCGCCAGCAGCTTGGTTGGGGACGATCTTCGGGAGCAGTTCTTC
cdr3_aa: CASSLVGDDLREQFF

v_call: TRBV27
clone_size: once
d_call: -
j_call: TRBJ1-2
cdr3_nt: TGTGCCAGCAGCTCAATTCTTAGCCCTGGGGCAGCAAGGTACTATGGCTACACCTTC
cdr3_aa: CASSSILSPGAARYYGYTF

v_call: TRBV25-1
clone_size: -
d_call: -
j_call: TRBJ2-2
cdr3_nt: TGTGCCAGCAGTCCCCGGAACACCGGGGAGCTGTTTTTT
cdr3_aa: CASSPRNTGELFF

v_call: TRBV11-3
clone_size: -
d_call: TRBD2
j_call: TRBJ2-3
cdr3_nt: TGTGCCAGCAGCCCTGGGACTAGCGGCACAGATACGCAGTATTTT
cdr3_aa: CASSPGTSGTDTQYF

v_call: TRBV4-2
clone_size: -
d_call: TRBD2
j_call: TRBJ2-7
cdr3_nt: TGTGCCAGCAGCCAAGATCTCGGGGGGGGCTACGAGCAGTACTTC
cdr3_aa: CASSQDLGGGYEQYF

v_call: TRBV9
clone_size: -
d_call: TRBD2
j_call: TRBJ2-7
cdr3_nt: TGTGCCAGCAGCGTATCGGGACTAGGCGGGAGTGCCTACGAGCAGTACTTC
cdr3_aa: CASSVSGLGGSAYEQYF

v_call: TRBV19
clone_size: few
d_call: -
j_call: TRBJ1-2
cdr3_nt: TGTGCCAGTAGTATCGGACAAGGAAGGCCCAACTATGGCTACACCTTC
cdr3_aa: CASSIGQGRPNYGYTF

v_call: TRBV7-8
clone_size: -
d_call: -
j_call: TRBJ2-1
cdr3_nt: TGTGCCAGCAGCTTAGCAGCGAGGGCCTTGAATGAGCAGTTCTTC
cdr3_aa: CASSLAARALNEQFF

v_call: TRBV4-1
clone_size: once
d_call: TRBD1
j_call: TRBJ2-7
cdr3_nt: TGCGCCAGCAGCCAAGCTGGGACAGGGGGCTACGAGCAGTACTTC
cdr3_aa: CASSQAGTGGYEQYF

v_call: TRBV2
clone_size: -
d_call: TRBD1
j_call: TRBJ2-7
cdr3_nt: TGTGCCAGCAGTGATTTCGGGGCTGGTGCGGACAGGGGATACCACGAGCAGTACTTC
cdr3_aa: CASSDFGAGADRGYHEQYF

v_call: TRBV10-3
clone_size: few
d_call: -
j_call: TRBJ2-7
cdr3_nt: TGTGCCATCAGCAGCAGGGGCTACGAGCAGTACTTC
cdr3_aa: CAISSRGYEQYF